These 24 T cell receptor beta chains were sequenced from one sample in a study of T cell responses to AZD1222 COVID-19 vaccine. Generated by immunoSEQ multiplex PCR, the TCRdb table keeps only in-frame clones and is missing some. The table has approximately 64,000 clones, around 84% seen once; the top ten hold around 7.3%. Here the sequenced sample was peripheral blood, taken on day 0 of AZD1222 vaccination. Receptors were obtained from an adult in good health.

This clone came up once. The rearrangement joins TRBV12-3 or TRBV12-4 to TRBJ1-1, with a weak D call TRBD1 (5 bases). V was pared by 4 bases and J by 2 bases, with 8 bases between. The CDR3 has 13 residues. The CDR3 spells CASSYGGNTEAFF. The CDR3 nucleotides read TGTGCCAGCAGTTACGGGGGAAACACTGAAGCTTTCTTT.

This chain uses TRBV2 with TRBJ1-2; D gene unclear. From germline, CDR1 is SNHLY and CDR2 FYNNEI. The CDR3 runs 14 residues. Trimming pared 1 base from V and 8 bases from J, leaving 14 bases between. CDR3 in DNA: TGTGCCAGCAGTGAAGACTTGGGGATGAGAGGCTACACCTTC. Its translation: CASSEDLGMRGYTF.

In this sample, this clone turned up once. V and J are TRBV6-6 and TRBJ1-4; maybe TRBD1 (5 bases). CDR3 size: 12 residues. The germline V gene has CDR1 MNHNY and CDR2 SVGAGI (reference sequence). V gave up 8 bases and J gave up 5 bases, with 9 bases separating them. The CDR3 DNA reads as TGTGCCAGCGGGGGGGGGAATGAAAAACTGTTTTTT. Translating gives CASGGGNEKLFF.

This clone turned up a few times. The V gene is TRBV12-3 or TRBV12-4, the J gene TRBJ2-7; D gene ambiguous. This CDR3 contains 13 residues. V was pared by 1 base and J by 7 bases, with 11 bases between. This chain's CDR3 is CASSLGYLLEQYF. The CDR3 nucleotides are TGTGCCAGCAGTTTAGGATACCTCCTTGAGCAGTACTTC.

The DNA for the CDR3 is TGTGCCAGTAGTATGCAGGGTGGACAGCCCCAGCATTTT. Translated: CASSMQGGQPQHF. This chain links TRBV19 with TRBJ1-5; a possible D gene is TRBD1 (5 bases). Trimming removed 3 bases from V and 7 bases from J, with 10 bases in between. Per the germline V gene, CDR1 is LNHDA and CDR2 is SQIVND (reference sequence). The CDR3 covers 13 residues.

As DNA, the CDR3 is TGCGCCAGCAGCTTGGGGATTGGCCCTCTCCACGAGCAGTACTTC. Its translation is CASSLGIGPLHEQYF. The chain recombines TRBV5-1 with TRBJ2-7; D is ambiguous. The V end lost 0 bases, the J end lost 5 bases, and 15 bases lay between the germline ends. The CDR3 covers 15 residues. Per the germline V gene, CDR1 is SGHRS and CDR2 is YFSETQ.

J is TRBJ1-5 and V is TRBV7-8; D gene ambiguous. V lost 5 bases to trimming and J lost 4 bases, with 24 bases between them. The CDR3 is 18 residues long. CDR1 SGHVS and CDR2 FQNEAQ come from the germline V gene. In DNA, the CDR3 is TGTGCCAGCAGCCGTGTGGGGTTGTCGGCCGCGCGTAATCAGCCCCAGCATTTT. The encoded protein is CASSRVGLSAARNQPQHF.

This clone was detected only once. CDR3 sequence reads: CASSPETGDANEKLFF. The CDR3 nucleotides are TGTGCCAGCAGCCCAGAGACAGGAGACGCTAATGAAAAACTGTTTTTT. The V call is TRBV3-1 (or the pseudogene TRBV3-2), the J call TRBJ1-4; the D gene is possibly TRBD1 (6 bases). The CDR3 is made up of 16 amino acids. The V end was cut by 4 bases, the J end by 3 bases, with 15 bases between. Germline CDR1 reads LGHDT; CDR2 reads YNNKEL (reference sequence).

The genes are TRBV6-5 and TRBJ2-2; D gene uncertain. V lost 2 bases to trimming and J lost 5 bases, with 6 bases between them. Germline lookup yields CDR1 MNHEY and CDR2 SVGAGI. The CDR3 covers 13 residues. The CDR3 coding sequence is TGTGCCAGCAGTTACGTGGCAACCGGGGAGCTGTTTTTT. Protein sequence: CASSYVATGELFF.

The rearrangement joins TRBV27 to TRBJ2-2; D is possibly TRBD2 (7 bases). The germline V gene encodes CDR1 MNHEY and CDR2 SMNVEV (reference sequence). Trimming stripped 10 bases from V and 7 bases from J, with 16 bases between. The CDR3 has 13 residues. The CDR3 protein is CAIKGGVNGELFF. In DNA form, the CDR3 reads TGTGCCATAAAAGGGGGGGTCAACGGGGAGCTGTTTTTT.

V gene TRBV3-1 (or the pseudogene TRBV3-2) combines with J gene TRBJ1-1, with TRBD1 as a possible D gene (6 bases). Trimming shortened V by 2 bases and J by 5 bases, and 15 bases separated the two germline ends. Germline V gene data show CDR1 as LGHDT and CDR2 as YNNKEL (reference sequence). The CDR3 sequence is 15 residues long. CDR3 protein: CASSQMGAYGTEAFF. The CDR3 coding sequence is TGTGCCAGCAGCCAAATGGGGGCTTACGGGACTGAAGCTTTCTTT.

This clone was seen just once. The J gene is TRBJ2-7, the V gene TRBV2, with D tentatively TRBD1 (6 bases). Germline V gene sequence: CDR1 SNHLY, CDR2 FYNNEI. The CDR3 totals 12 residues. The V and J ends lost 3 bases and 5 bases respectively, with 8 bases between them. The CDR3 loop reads CASSEDRNEQYF. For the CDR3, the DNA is TGTGCCAGCAGTGAGGACAGAAACGAGCAGTACTTC.

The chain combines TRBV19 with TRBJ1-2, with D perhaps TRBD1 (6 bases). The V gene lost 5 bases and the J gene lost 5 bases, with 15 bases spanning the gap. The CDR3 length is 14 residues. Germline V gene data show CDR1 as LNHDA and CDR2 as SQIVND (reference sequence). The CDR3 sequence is CASSPQGRGYGYTF. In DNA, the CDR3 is TGTGCCAGTAGTCCTCAGGGGAGAGGGTATGGCTACACCTTC. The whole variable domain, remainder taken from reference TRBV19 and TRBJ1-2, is DGGITQSPKYLFRKEGQNVTLSCEQNLNHDAMYWYRQDPGQGLRLIYYSQIVNDFQKGDIAEGYSVSREKKESFPLTVTSAQKNPTAFYLCASSPQGRGYGYTFGSGTRLTVV.

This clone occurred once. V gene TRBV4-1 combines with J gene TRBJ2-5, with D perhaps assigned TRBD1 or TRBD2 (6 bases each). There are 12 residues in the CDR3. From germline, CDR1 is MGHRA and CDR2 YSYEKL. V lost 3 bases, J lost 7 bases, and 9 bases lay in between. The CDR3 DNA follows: TGCGCCAGCAGCCATGGGGGGCCGACCCAGTACTTC. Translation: CASSHGGPTQYF.

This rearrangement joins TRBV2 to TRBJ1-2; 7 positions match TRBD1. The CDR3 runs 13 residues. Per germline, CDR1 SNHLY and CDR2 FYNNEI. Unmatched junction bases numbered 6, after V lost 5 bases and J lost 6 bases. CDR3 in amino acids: CASSSYRGNGYTF. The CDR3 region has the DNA TGTGCCAGCAGTTCATACAGGGGCAATGGCTACACCTTC.

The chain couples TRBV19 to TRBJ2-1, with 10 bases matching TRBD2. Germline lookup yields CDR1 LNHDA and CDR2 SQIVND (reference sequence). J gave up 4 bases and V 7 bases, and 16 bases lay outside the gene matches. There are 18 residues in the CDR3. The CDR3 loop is CASKRDRTRTSGYNEQFF. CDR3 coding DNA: TGTGCCAGTAAACGAGATCGGACAAGGACTAGCGGTTACAATGAGCAGTTCTTC.

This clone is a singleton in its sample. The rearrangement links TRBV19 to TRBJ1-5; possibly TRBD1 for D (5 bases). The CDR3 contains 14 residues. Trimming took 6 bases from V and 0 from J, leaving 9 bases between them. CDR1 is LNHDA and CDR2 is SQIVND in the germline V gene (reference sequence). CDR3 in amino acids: CASRRTYSNQPQHF. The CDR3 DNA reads TGTGCCAGTAGAAGGACATATAGCAATCAGCCCCAGCATTTT.

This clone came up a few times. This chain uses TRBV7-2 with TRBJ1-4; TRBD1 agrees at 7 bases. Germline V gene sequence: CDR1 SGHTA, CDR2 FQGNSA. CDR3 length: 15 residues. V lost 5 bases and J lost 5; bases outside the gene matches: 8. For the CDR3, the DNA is TGTGCCAGCAGCCAACAGGGGTTGCCCAATGAAAAACTGTTTTTT. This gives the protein CASSQQGLPNEKLFF.

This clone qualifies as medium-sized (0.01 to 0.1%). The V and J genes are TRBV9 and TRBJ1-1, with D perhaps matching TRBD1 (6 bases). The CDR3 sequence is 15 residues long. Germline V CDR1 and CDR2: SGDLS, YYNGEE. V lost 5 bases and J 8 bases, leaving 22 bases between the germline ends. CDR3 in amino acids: CASSGLGKGGEEAFF. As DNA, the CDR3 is TGTGCCAGCAGTGGCTTGGGGAAGGGGGGAGAGGAAGCTTTCTTT.

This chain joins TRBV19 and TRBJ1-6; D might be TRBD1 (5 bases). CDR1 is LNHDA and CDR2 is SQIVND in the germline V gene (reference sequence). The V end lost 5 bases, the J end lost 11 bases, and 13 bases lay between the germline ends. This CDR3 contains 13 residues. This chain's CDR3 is CASSWQGAAPLHF. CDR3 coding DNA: TGTGCCAGTAGTTGGCAGGGTGCCGCACCCCTCCACTTT.

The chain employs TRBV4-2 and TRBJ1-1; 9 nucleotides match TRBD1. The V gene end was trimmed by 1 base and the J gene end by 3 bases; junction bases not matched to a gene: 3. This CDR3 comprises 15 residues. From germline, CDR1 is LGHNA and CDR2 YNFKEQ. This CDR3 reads CASSQATGGDTEAFF. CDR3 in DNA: TGTGCCAGCAGCCAAGCGACAGGGGGGGACACTGAAGCTTTCTTT.

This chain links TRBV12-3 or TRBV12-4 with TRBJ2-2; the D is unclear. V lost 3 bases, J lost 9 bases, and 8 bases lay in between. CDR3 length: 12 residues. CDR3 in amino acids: CASSFKARELFF. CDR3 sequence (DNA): TGTGCCAGCAGTTTTAAGGCCCGGGAGCTGTTTTTT.

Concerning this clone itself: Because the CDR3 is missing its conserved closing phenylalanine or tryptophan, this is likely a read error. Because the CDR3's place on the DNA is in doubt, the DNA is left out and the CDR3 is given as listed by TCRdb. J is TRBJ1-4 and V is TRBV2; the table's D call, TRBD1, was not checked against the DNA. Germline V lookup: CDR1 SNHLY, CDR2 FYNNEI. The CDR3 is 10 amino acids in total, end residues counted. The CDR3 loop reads CASSATGLHI.

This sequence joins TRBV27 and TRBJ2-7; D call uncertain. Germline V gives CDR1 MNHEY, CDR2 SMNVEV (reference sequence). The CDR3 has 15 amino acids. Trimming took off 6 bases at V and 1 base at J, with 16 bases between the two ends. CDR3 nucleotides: TGTGCCAGCAGAGGCATGGGCCTGGGATCCTACGAGCAGTACTTC. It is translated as CASRGMGLGSYEQYF.